One and the same sample provided the 18 T cell receptor beta chains below, sequenced in a study of regulatory T cells in long-lasting Graves disease. Assembly of TCR beta libraries relied on iRepertoire HTBI primers together with Arm-PCR of CDR3 regions. TCRdb re-called the multiplex PCR reads through MiXCR, storing one row per CDR3 protein. This table holds over 250,000 distinct CDR3 sequences, 20% to 25% found once. Time point denoted: persistent/refractory GD, antithyroid drugs over 5 years with positive TRAb. Extracted PBMC RNA gave rise to the TCR library. Sequences were derived from peripheral blood mononuclear cells (PBMCs), sampled when the disease was refractory, from a patient treated with antithyroid drugs. The receptors derive from a female donor with Graves disease.

V usage is TRBV7-2 and J usage is TRBJ2-7; 7 bases align to TRBD2. Trimming at V came to 5 bases and at J to 7 bases, leaving 8 bases not matched to a gene. The CDR3 consists of 13 residues. Germline lookup yields CDR1 SGHTA and CDR2 FQGNSA. CDR3 nucleotide sequence: TGTGCCAGCAGCCAAGCGGGGCCGCGGGAGCAGTACTTC. Its translation is CASSQAGPREQYF.

The CDR3 DNA reads as TGTGCCAGCAGCCAGGGGGACACAACAGTTAACACCATATATTTT. Its translation: CASSQGDTTVNTIYF. V and J are TRBV7-2 and TRBJ1-3, with 7 bases identical to TRBD1. The germline CDR1 and CDR2 sequences are SGHTA and FQGNSA. Trimming cost V 5 bases and J 7 bases; bases outside gene matches: 11. This CDR3 region has 15 residues.

This clonotype was seen only a few times. The chain joins TRBV18 to TRBJ1-1; D not certain. V lost 0 bases and J 2 bases, leaving 13 bases between the germline ends. The length of the CDR3 is 16 residues. CDR1 KGHSH and CDR2 LQKENI come from the germline V gene. CDR3 residues: CASSPPSLGSNTEAFF. The CDR3 DNA is TGTGCCAGCTCACCACCGAGTCTGGGATCCAACACTGAAGCTTTCTTT.

This clonotype was counted between two and nine times. The chain combines TRBV20-1 with TRBJ1-4, with no clear D. The CDR3 has 14 residues. Looked up from germline, CDR1 is DFQATT and CDR2 is SNEGSKA (reference sequence). Trimming took 5 bases from V and 2 from J, leaving 12 bases between them. CDR3 in DNA: TGCAGTGCTTACATAAGTTCGACTAATGAAAAACTGTTTTTT. The encoded protein is CSAYISSTNEKLFF.

The sample holds many counts of this clonotype. V is TRBV28 and J is TRBJ2-2, with D perhaps matching TRBD1 (6 bases). Germline V gene sequence: CDR1 MDHEN, CDR2 SYDVKM. The V and J ends lost 10 bases and 7 bases respectively, with 22 bases between them. The CDR3 sequence is 15 residues long. The CDR3 sequence: CATFPVQGSIGELFF. CDR3 coding DNA: TGTGCCACCTTCCCGGTTCAGGGGTCTATCGGGGAGCTGTTTTTT.

This clonotype was seen a few times. The chain carries TRBV12-3 or TRBV12-4 and TRBJ1-1; D uncertain. Trimming pared 8 bases from V and 0 bases from J, leaving 10 bases between. The CDR3 is 13 amino acids. This chain's CDR3 is CASQAELNTEAFF. In DNA form, the CDR3 reads TGTGCCAGCCAGGCGGAACTGAACACTGAAGCTTTCTTT.

For this clonotype: One base away lies a much larger clone, so this may be a sequencing read error. The genes are TRBV28 and TRBJ1-1; D is ambiguous. This CDR3 comprises 13 residues. Trimming left V 3 bases short and J 6 bases short, with 11 bases between. CDR1 MDHEN and CDR2 SYDVKM come from the germline V gene. CDR3 DNA: TGTGCCAGCAGTTTCCGGGGAGGGTCTGAAGCTTTCTTT. Amino acid sequence: CASSFRGGSEAFF. Drawing the rest from reference TRBV28 and TRBJ1-1, the complete variable domain is DVKVTQSSRYLVKRTGEKVFLECVQDMDHENMFWYRQDPGLGLRLIYFSYDVKMKEKGDIPEGYSVSREKKERFSLILESASTNQTSMYLCASSFRGGSEAFFGQGTRLTVV.

The chain uses TRBV12-3 or TRBV12-4 and TRBJ1-5, with a possible D match to TRBD1 (6 bases). The CDR3 has 13 amino acids. V was cut by 8 bases and J by 6 bases, with 14 bases left in between. CDR3 residues: CASAQGITQPQHF. The CDR3 DNA reads as TGTGCCAGCGCTCAGGGGATCACTCAGCCCCAGCATTTT.

In its sample, this clonotype was seen many times. The rearrangement joins TRBV10-3 to TRBJ2-7, with D possibly being TRBD2 (7 bases). In germline, CDR1 is ENHRY, CDR2 SYGVKD. V was clipped by 4 bases and J by 0 bases, with 16 bases between them. This CDR3 has 16 residues. CDR3 residues: CAISGRGAESSYEQYF. CDR3 nucleotides: TGTGCCATCAGTGGCCGGGGGGCGGAAAGCTCCTACGAGCAGTACTTC.

This clonotype has a handful of counts. The genes are TRBV7-2 and TRBJ2-3; TRBD2 matches 8 bases. The CDR3 sequence is 15 residues long. Trimming cost V 3 bases and J 1 base; bases outside gene matches: 3. Germline CDR1 reads SGHTA; CDR2 reads FQGNSA. This CDR3 reads CASSFSGMGTDTQYF. For the CDR3, the DNA is TGTGCCAGCAGCTTTAGCGGGATGGGCACAGATACGCAGTATTTT.

This clonotype was detected ten times or more. The chain uses TRBV11-2 and TRBJ2-5, with D possibly called TRBD1 or TRBD2 (5 bases each). Germline CDR1 is SGHAT and CDR2 is FQNNGV. V lost 5 bases, J lost 5 bases, and 18 bases lay in between. The CDR3 is 15 amino acids. The CDR3 DNA reads as TGTGCCAGCAGCCCGCCGGGGCGAAGGAAGGAGACCCAGTACTTC. It translates to CASSPPGRRKETQYF.

This clonotype occurred many times. The chain joins TRBV5-1 to TRBJ2-7; 8 nucleotides match TRBD1. CDR1 is SGHRS and CDR2 is YFSETQ in the germline V gene. The J segment lost 5 bases and the V segment lost 3 bases, leaving 10 bases of the junction unmatched. The CDR3 loop spans 15 amino acids. CDR3 DNA: TGCGCCAGCAGCTCCACAGGGGGGAACGGGAACGAGCAGTACTTC. Translating it yields CASSSTGGNGNEQYF.

This clonotype appeared a few times. The chain employs TRBV20-1 and TRBJ2-7; TRBD2 aligns across 7 bases. Germline assignment: CDR1 DFQATT and CDR2 SNEGSKA (reference sequence). With 5 bases clipped from V and 4 bases from J, the junction kept 8 bases outside the gene matches. The CDR3 spans 13 residues. DNA of the CDR3: TGCAGTGCTCCCCTGGGGGAGGGATACGAGCAGTACTTC. It codes for CSAPLGEGYEQYF.

This clonotype has just a few counts. CDR3 region: CASSQALGHQETQYF. In nucleotides, the CDR3 is TGCGCCAGCAGCCAAGCCCTTGGCCACCAAGAGACCCAGTACTTC. This chain joins TRBV4-3 and TRBJ2-5; D is unclear. Germline V CDR1 and CDR2: LGHNA, YSLEER. The CDR3 is 15 residues long. V was cut by 1 base and J by 0 bases, with 9 bases left in between.

This chain joins TRBV30 and TRBJ2-5; 9 bases are a match to TRBD2. J was trimmed by 1 base and V by 3 bases; bases with no gene match: 6. The CDR3 runs 15 residues. The germline V gene has CDR1 GTSNPN and CDR2 SVGIG (reference sequence). CDR3 residues: CAWSRGGRVQETQYF. Here the CDR3 DNA reads TGTGCCTGGAGCCGGGGCGGGAGGGTCCAAGAGACCCAGTACTTC.

In this sample, this clonotype turned up a few times. J is TRBJ1-1 and V is TRBV7-2, with 8 bases fitting TRBD1. This CDR3 comprises 13 residues. V lost 5 bases, J lost 10 bases, and 9 bases stayed unmatched. CDR1 is SGHTA and CDR2 is FQGNSA in the germline V gene. CDR3 amino acids: CASSLLGQGPAFF. The CDR3 nucleotides are TGTGCCAGCAGCCTCCTTGGACAGGGACCAGCTTTCTTT.

This clonotype turned up a few times. The chain links TRBV11-2 to TRBJ1-3; D unresolved. V gave up 6 bases and J gave up 10 bases, with 16 bases separating them. Germline V gene lookup returns CDR1 SGHAT and CDR2 FQNNGV. The CDR3 has 13 amino acids. CDR3 in amino acids: CASRNTGDWTIYF. The CDR3, as DNA: TGTGCCAGCAGAAATACTGGGGATTGGACCATATATTTT.

This chain joins TRBV12-3 or TRBV12-4 and TRBJ2-1, with 8 bases lining up with TRBD1. The CDR3 is made up of 15 amino acids. With V trimmed by 6 bases and J by 4 bases, 8 bases remained unmatched. The CDR3 protein is CASSPGGPSYNEQFF. The CDR3 DNA follows: TGTGCCAGCAGCCCAGGGGGCCCATCTTACAATGAGCAGTTCTTC.